This TCR beta chain was obtained from a study of Ad26.COV2.S vaccination and SARS-CoV-2 variants. Treatment described: some 19 received Ad26.COV2.S at low or high dose, single or two shots; a few received placebo; per-sample allocation not given. Material that was analyzed had been drawn on day 63 after the first vaccine or placebo injection. Method: immunoSEQ multiplex PCR; TCRdb's copy keeps in-frame clones and lacks some. This repertoire shows 400,000 to 450,000 clones, 75% to 95% found once; its top ten account for 10% to 15%. The receptor was derived from a person aged 18 to 65 who received the Ad26.COV2.S COVID-19 vaccine or a placebo. Sequencing was performed on peripheral blood, taken in a trial of Ad26.COV2.S vaccine versus placebo.

This chain's CDR3 is CASSSGQGYEQYF. CDR3 nucleotide sequence: TGTGCCAGCAGCTCGGGACAGGGATACGAGCAGTACTTC. This rearrangement joins TRBV5-4 to TRBJ2-7, with TRBD1 matching over 9 bases. CDR3 size: 13 residues. With 3 bases clipped from V and 4 bases from J, the junction kept 2 bases outside the gene matches. Per the germline V gene, CDR1 is SGHNT and CDR2 is YYREEE (reference sequence). The full variable domain, with the rest looked up from reference TRBV5-4 and TRBJ2-7, is ETGVTQSPTHLIKTRGQQVTLRCSSQSGHNTVSWYQQALGQGPQFIFQYYREEENGRGNFPPRFSGLQFPNYSSELNVNALELDDSALYLCASSSGQGYEQYFGPGTRLTVT.